The 4 T cell receptor beta chains below come from one sample, sequenced in a study of blood T cell repertoires in COVID-19. Some clones are missing from TCRdb's copy, which holds only in-frame ones; the method was immunoSEQ multiplex PCR. The sample includes 100,000 to 150,000 clones, around 80% seen only once; the top ten take 17%. The specimen was peripheral blood. These receptors were collected from a young man with COVID-19, enrolled during active disease.

This chain uses TRBV28 with TRBJ1-1; D not certain. Trimming took 10 bases from V and 0 from J, leaving 12 bases between them. The germline CDR1 and CDR2 sequences are MDHEN and SYDVKM. The CDR3 has 13 residues. For the CDR3, the DNA is TGTGCCACTAATCACTTGGTGAACACTGAAGCTTTCTTT. Protein sequence: CATNHLVNTEAFF.

V gene TRBV4-1 combines with J gene TRBJ1-2; a weak D match, TRBD1 (5 bases). The ends were cut back, 3 bases at V and 3 bases at J, with 11 bases in the middle. Germline CDR1 is MGHRA and CDR2 is YSYEKL. The CDR3 spans 14 residues. The CDR3 coding sequence is TGCGCCAGCAGCCAGGACCCAGGGTACTATGGCTACACCTTC. It codes for CASSQDPGYYGYTF.

The chain has TRBV28 and TRBJ2-7; a possible D gene is TRBD2 (5 bases). The V end lost 3 bases, the J end lost 4 bases, and 10 bases lay between the germline ends. CDR1 and CDR2 (germline): MDHEN, SYDVKM. The CDR3 contains 13 residues. CDR3 sequence (DNA): TGTGCCAGCAGTTTCGGGGAAAAATACGAGCAGTACTTC. Translated, it gives CASSFGEKYEQYF.

This chain links TRBV27 with TRBJ2-7, with D possibly being TRBD1 (5 bases). Trimming took 3 bases from V and 3 from J, leaving 9 bases between them. CDR3 length: 13 residues. Germline CDR1 is MNHEY and CDR2 is SMNVEV (reference sequence). For the CDR3, the DNA is TGTGCCAGCAGTTTGGGGCTGAGCTACGAGCAGTACTTC. This gives the protein CASSLGLSYEQYF.